This TCR beta chain derives from a study of blood T cell repertoires in COVID-19. Overall study: Material from acute and convalescent COVID-19 was sourced from the United States, Italy and Spain. T cells, B-cell-depleted T cells, or PBMCs supplied cDNA or gDNA.

Profiling relied on immunoSEQ multiplex PCR, and the TCRdb table lists in-frame clones only, not all of them. The sample lists 84,000 or so clones, just under 80% seen once, with more than 6% in the top ten. Germline CDR1 and CDR2: LNHDA and SQIVND (reference sequence). This CDR3 contains 18 residues. Losses at the gene ends were 7 bases for V and 0 bases for J; bases not matched to a gene: 14. The sequencing sample was made of peripheral blood. The V gene is TRBV19, the J gene TRBJ2-2; 7 bases fit TRBD2. The receptor was isolated from a man aged 70 or older with COVID-19, enrolled during active disease. The CDR3 is CASTPLGGGYTNTGELFF. The CDR3 DNA reads as TGTGCCAGTACCCCCCTGGGCGGGGGTTATACGAACACCGGGGAGCTGTTTTTT.